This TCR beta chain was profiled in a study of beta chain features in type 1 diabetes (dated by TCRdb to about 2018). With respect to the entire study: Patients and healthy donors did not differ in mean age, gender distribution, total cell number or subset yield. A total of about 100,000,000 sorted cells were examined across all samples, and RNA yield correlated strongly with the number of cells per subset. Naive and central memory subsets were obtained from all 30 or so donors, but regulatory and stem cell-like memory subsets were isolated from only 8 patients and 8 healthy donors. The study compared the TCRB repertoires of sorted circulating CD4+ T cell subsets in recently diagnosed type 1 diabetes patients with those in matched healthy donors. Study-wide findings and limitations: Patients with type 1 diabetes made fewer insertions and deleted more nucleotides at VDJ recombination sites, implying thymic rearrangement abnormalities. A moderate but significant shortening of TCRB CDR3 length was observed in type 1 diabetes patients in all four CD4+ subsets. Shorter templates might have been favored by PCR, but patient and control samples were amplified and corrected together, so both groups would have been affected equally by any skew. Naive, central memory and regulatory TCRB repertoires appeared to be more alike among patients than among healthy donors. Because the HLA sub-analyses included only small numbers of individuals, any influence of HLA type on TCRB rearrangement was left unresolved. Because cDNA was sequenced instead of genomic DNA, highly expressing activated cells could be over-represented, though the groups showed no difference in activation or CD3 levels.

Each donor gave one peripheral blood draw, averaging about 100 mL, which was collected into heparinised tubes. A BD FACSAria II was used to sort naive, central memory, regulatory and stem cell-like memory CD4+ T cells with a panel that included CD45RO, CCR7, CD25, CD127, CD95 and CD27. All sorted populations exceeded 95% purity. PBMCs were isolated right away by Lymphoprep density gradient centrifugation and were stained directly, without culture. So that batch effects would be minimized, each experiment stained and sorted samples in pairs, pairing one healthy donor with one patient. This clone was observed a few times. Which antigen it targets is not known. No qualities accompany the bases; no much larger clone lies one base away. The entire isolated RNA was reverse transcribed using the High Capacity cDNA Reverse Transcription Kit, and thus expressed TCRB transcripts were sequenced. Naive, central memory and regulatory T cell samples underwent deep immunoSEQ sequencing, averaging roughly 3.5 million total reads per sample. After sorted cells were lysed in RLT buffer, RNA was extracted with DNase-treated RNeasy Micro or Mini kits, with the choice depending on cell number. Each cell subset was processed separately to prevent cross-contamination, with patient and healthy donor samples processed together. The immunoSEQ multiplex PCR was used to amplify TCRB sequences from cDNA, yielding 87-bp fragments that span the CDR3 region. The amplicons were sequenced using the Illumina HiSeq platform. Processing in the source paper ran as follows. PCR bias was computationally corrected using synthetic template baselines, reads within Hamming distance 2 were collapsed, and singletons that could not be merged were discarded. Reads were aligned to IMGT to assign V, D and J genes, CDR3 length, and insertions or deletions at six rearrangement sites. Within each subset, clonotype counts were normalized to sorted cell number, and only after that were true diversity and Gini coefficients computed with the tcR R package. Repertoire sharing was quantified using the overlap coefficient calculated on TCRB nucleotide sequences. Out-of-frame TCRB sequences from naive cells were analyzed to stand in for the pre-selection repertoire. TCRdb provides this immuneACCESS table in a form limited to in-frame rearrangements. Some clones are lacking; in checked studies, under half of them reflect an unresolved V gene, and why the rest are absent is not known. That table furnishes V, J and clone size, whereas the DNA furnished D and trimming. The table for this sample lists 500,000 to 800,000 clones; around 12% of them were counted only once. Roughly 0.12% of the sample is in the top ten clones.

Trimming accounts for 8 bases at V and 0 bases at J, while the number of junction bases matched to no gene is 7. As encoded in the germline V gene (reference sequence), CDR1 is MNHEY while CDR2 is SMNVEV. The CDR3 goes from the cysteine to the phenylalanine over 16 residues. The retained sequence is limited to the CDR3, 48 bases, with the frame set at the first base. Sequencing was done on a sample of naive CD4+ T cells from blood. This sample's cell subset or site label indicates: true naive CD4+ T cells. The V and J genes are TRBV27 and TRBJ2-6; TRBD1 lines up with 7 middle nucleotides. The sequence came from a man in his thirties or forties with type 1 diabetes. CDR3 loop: CASSGRDSSGANVLTF. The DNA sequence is TGTGCCAGCTCCGGAAGGGACAGCTCTGGGGCCAACGTCCTGACTTTC.